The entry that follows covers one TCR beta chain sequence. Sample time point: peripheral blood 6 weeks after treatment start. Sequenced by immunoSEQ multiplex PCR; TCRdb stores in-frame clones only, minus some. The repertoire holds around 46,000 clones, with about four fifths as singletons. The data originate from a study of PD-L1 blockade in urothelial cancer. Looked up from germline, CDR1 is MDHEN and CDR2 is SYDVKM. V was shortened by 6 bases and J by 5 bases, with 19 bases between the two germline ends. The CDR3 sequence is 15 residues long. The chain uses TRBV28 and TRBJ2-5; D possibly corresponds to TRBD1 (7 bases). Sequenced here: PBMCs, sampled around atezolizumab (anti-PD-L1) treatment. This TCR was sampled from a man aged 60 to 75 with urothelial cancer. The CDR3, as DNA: TGTGCCAGCAGCCCTACAGGGGTCGGGGGCGAGACCCAGTACTTC. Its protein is CASSPTGVGGETQYF.